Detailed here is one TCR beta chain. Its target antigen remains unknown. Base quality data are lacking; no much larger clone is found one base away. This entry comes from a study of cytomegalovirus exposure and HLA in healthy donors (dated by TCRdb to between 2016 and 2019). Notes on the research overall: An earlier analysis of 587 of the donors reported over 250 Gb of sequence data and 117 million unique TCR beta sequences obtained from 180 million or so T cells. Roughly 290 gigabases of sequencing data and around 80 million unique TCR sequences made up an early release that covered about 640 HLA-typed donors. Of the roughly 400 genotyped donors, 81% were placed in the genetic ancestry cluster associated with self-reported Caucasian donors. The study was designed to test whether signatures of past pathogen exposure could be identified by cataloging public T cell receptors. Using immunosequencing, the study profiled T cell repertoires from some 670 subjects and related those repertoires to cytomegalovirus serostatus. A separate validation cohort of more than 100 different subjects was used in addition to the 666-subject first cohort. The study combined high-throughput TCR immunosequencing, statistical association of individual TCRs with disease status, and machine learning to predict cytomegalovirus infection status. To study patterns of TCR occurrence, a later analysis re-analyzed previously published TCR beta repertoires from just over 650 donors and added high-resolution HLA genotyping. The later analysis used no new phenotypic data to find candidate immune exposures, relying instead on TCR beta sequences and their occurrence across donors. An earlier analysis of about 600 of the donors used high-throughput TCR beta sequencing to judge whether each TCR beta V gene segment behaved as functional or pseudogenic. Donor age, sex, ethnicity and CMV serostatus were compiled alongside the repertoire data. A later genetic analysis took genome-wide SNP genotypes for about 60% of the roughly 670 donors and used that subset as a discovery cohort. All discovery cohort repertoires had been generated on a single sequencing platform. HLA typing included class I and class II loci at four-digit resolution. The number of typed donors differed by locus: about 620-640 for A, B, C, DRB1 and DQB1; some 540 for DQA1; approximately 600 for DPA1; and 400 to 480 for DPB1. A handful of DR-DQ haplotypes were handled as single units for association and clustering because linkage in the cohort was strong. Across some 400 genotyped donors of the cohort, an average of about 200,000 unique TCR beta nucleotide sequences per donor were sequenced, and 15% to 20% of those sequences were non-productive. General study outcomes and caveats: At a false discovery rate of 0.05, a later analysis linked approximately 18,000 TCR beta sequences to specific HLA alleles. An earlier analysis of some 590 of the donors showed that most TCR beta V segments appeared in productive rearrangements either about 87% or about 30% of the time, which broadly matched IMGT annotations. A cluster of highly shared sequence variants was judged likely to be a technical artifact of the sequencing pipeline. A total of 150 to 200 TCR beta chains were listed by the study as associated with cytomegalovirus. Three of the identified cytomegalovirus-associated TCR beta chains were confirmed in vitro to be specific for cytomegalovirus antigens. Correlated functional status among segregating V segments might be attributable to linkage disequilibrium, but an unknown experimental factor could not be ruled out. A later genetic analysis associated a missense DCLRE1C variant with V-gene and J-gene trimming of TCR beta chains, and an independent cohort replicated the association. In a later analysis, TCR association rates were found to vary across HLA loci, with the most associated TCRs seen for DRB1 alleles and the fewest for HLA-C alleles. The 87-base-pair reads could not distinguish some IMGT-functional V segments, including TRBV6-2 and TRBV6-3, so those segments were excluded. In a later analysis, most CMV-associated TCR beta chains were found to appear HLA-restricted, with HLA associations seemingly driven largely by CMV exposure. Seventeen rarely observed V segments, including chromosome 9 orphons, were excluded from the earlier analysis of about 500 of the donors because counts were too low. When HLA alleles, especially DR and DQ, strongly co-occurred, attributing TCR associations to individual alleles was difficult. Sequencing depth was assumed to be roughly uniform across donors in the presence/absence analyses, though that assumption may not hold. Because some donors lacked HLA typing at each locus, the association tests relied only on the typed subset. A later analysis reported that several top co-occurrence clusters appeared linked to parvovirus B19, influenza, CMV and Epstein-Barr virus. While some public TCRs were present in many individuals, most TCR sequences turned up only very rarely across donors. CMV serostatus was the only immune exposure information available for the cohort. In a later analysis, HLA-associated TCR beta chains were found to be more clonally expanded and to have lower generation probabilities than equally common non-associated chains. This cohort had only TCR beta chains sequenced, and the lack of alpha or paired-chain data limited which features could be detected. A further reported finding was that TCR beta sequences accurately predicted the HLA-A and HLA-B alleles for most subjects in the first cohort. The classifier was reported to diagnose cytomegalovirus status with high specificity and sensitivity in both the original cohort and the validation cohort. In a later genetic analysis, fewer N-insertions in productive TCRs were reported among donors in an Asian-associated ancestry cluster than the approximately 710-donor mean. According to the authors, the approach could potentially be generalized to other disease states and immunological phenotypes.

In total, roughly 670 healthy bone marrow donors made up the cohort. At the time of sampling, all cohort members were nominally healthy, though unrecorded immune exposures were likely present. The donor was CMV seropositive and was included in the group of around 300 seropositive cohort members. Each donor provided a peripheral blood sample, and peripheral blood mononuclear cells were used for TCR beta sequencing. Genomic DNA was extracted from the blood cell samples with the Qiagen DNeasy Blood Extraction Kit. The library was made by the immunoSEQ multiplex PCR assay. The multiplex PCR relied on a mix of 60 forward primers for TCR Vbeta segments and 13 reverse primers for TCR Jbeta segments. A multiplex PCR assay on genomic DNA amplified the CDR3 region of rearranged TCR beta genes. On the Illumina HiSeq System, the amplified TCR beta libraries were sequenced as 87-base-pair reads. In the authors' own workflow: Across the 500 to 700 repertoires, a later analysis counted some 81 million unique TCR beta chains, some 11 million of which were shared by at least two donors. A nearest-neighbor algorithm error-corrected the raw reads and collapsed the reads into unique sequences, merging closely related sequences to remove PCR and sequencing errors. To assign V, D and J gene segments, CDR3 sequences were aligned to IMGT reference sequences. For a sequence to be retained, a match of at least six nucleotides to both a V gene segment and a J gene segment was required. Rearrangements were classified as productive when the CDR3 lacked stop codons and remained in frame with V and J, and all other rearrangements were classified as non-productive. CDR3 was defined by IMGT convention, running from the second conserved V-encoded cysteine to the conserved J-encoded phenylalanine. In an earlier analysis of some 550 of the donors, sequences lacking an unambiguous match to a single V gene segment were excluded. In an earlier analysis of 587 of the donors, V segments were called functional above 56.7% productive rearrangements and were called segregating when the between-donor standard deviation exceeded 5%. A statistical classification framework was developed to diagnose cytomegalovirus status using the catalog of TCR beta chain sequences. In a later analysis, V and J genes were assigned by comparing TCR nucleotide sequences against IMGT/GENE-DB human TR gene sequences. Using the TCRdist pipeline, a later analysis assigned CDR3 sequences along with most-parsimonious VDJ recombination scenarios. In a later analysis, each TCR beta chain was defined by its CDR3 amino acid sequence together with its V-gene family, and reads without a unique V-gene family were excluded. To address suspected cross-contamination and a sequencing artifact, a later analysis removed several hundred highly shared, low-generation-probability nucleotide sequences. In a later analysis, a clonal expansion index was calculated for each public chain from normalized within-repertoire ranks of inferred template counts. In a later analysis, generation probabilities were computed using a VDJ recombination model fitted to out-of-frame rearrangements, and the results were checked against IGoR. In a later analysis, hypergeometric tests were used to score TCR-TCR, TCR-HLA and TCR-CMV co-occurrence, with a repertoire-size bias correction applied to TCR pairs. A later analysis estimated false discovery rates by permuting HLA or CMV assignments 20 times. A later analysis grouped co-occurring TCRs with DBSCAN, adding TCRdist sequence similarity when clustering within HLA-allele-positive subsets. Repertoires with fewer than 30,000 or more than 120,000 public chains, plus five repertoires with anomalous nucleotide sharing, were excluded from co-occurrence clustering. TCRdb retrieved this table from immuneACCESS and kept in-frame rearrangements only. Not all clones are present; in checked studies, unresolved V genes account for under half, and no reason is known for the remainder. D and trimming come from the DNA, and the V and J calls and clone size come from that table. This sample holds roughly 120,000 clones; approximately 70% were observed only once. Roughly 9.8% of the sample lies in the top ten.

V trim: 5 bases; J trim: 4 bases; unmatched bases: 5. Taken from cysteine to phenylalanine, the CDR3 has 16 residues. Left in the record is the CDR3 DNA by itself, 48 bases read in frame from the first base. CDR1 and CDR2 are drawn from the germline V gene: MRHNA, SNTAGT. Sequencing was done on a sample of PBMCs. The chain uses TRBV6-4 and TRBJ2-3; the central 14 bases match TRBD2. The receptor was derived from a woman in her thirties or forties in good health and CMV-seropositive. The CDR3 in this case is CASSPGLAGGADTQYF. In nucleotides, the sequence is TGTGCCAGCAGTCCTGGACTAGCGGGAGGAGCAGATACGCAGTATTTT.